Presented here are 31 T cell receptor beta chains from one specimen sequenced in a study of response to subunit inactivated influenza vaccine. One entry per CDR3 protein, called by TCRdb with MiXCR from the RT-PCR reads. The sample records fewer than 600,000 distinct CDR3 sequences, under 8.5% being singletons. The specimen comprised PBMCs from blood, sampled roughly 24 months after vaccination. The source is a man between 50 and 75 years old who received an inactivated influenza vaccine.

This clonotype was detected a few times. The genes are TRBV20-1 and TRBJ2-1, with 10 bases identical to TRBD2. The CDR3 length is 14 residues. CDR1 is DFQATT, CDR2 SNEGSKA, per germline (reference sequence). V was pared by 5 bases and J by 7 bases, with 8 bases of the junction left unmatched. This chain's CDR3 is CSALLAGARNEQFF. CDR3 nucleotides: TGCAGTGCTCTCCTAGCGGGAGCACGAAATGAGCAGTTCTTC.

Comments on this clonotype: Germline is not matched at one junction end, which may reflect a read error. The chain combines TRBV4-3 with TRBJ2-7; D is tentatively TRBD1 or TRBD2 (6 bases each). The germline V gene has CDR1 LGHNA and CDR2 YSLEER. The CDR3 extends over 15 amino acids. The CDR3 spells CASSFIWGLDYGQYF. The CDR3 DNA follows: TGCGCCAGCAGCTTCATTTGGGGGCTGGACTACGGGCAGTACTTC.

J is TRBJ2-7 and V is TRBV20-1, with 9 bases lining up with TRBD1. Germline-derived CDR1 and CDR2 are DFQATT and SNEGSKA (reference sequence). The CDR3 has 14 amino acids. J lost 3 bases, V lost 8 bases, and 11 bases had no gene match. The DNA of the CDR3 is TGCAGTCCGACCTCCTCGGACAGGGGCTACGAGCAGTACTTC. Its protein product is CSPTSSDRGYEQYF.

This rearrangement joins TRBV6-2 or TRBV6-3 to TRBJ2-5; 9 nucleotides match TRBD2. CDR3 length: 13 residues. Looked up from germline, CDR1 is MNHEY and CDR2 is SVGEGT. V was clipped by 9 bases and J by 0 bases; unmatched bases: 2. CDR3 coding DNA: TGTGCCAGTAGCGGGAGCAACCAAGAGACCCAGTACTTC. Translated, it gives CASSGSNQETQYF.

The V gene is TRBV6-5, the J gene TRBJ2-3; 8 bases are shared with TRBD1. CDR3 length equals 14 residues. The trim removed 2 bases at V and 7 bases at J, leaving 5 bases unmatched. From germline, CDR1 is MNHEY and CDR2 SVGAGI. DNA of the CDR3: TGTGCCAGCAGTTACGGGACAGGCGAGAATACGCAGTATTTT. Translating it yields CASSYGTGENTQYF.

This clonotype was picked up a small number of times. The J gene is TRBJ2-2, the V gene TRBV4-3; D is perhaps TRBD1 (6 bases). Germline V gene data show CDR1 as LGHNA and CDR2 as YSLEER. V dropped 5 bases and J dropped 6 bases, with 16 bases sitting between them. This CDR3 contains 15 residues. As DNA, the CDR3 is TGCGCCAGCAGCGTTATACAGGGAGTCGCCGGGGAGCTGTTTTTT. Amino acid sequence: CASSVIQGVAGELFF.

This clonotype was seen a few times. V is TRBV28 and J is TRBJ1-4; D gene unclear. V gave up 10 bases and J gave up 8 bases, with 8 bases separating them. Germline V gives CDR1 MDHEN, CDR2 SYDVKM. The CDR3 spans 10 residues. CDR3: CATHREKLFF. The CDR3 region has the DNA TGTGCCACCCATCGCGAAAAACTGTTTTTT.

This clonotype was picked up a small number of times. This sequence joins TRBV12-3 or TRBV12-4 and TRBJ2-5, with TRBD2 identical over 8 bases. The CDR3 is 13 residues long. V trimming: 6 bases; J trimming: 5 bases; junction bases outside the gene matches: 5. The chain's CDR3 is CASSSPGGETQYF. For the CDR3, the DNA is TGTGCCAGCAGCTCCCCGGGGGGGGAGACCCAGTACTTC.

This chain's CDR3 is CSVEAGTRGETQYF. In DNA, the CDR3 is TGCAGCGTTGAGGCCGGGACTAGAGGGGAGACCCAGTACTTC. The chain couples TRBV29-1 to TRBJ2-5, with 8 bases that match TRBD2. Unmatched junction bases numbered 8, after V lost 3 bases and J lost 5 bases. This CDR3 region has 14 residues. The germline gives CDR1 SQVTM, CDR2 ANQGSEA.

J is TRBJ2-7 and V is TRBV7-6; unclear D gene. The germline V and J ends were trimmed by 0 bases and 5 bases, with 8 bases remaining between them. The CDR3 is made up of 13 amino acids. CDR1 and CDR2 from the germline V gene are SGHVS and FNYEAQ. CDR3 in DNA: TGTGCCAGCAGCTTAGCGCCCAGAAACGAGCAGTACTTC. It is translated as CASSLAPRNEQYF.

In its sample, this clonotype was seen many times. The genes are TRBV6-1 and TRBJ2-1; 9 bases match TRBD2. Per the germline V gene, CDR1 is MNHNS and CDR2 is SASEGT. The trim removed 8 bases at V and 9 bases at J, leaving 8 bases unmatched. CDR3 size: 13 residues. CDR3 nucleotide sequence: TGTGCCAGCGGACGCTTAGCGGGAGTTGAGCAGTTCTTC. Translated, it gives CASGRLAGVEQFF.

This clonotype has just a few counts. V is TRBV7-8 and J is TRBJ1-3, with D perhaps TRBD1 (6 bases). Germline V gene data show CDR1 as SGHVS and CDR2 as FQNEAQ. The V gene lost 1 base and the J gene lost 7 bases, with 11 bases spanning the gap. This CDR3 region has 14 residues. The CDR3 nucleotides read TGTGCCAGCAGCTTAGGCAGAAGGGGGAACACCATATATTTT. Amino acids: CASSLGRRGNTIYF.

This clonotype was recorded at least ten times. The junction differs from germline at one of its ends, possibly a read error. The rearrangement uses TRBV7-7 and TRBJ2-2; D not resolved. Per germline, CDR1 SSHAT and CDR2 FNYEAQ (reference sequence). The CDR3 has 13 amino acids. This CDR3 reads CASSLAPAGELFF. CDR3 DNA: TGTGCTAGCAGCTTAGCCCCGGCCGGGGAGCTGTTTTTT. The entire variable domain, with the rest obtained from reference TRBV7-7 and TRBJ2-2, is as follows: GAGVSQSPRYKVTKRGQDVTLRCDPISSHATLYWYQQALGQGPEFLTYFNYEAQPDKSGLPSDRFSAERPEGSISTLTIQRTEQRDSAMYRCASSLAPAGELFFGEGSRLTVL.

This clonotype was recorded a few times. The rearrangement uses TRBV6-2 or TRBV6-3 and TRBJ2-1, with 7 bases identical to TRBD2. V lost 2 bases, J lost 4 bases, and 8 bases stayed unmatched. Germline V gene data show CDR1 as MNHEY and CDR2 as SVGEGT. There are 16 residues in the CDR3. The CDR3 coding sequence is TGTGCCAGCAGTTACCCGGCTAGCGGAGAGTACAATGAGCAGTTCTTC. It specifies CASSYPASGEYNEQFF.

This clonotype was seen only once. This may stem from a read error, because a much larger clone lies one nucleotide away. This chain uses TRBV10-3 with TRBJ2-1; D is ambiguous. Germline V CDR1 and CDR2: ENHRY, SYGVKD. The CDR3 is 14 amino acids. The CDR3 region is CAISGGSSYNEHFF. CDR3 sequence (DNA): TGTGCCATCAGTGGCGGCAGCTCCTACAATGAGCATTTCTTC.

This clonotype was seen ten or more times. The chain couples TRBV5-8 to TRBJ2-3; D is perhaps TRBD2 (5 bases). This CDR3 spans 15 amino acids. Trimming shortened V by 1 base and J by 0 bases, and 9 bases separated the two germline ends. Per germline, CDR1 SGHTS and CDR2 YDEGEE. CDR3 loop: CASSLSSRSTDTQYF. Here the CDR3 DNA reads TGTGCCAGCAGCTTGTCTAGCAGAAGCACAGATACGCAGTATTTT.

The sample holds many counts of this clonotype. V and J are TRBV24-1 and TRBJ1-2; 7 bases fit TRBD1. This CDR3 is built from 15 residues. V shed 0 bases, J shed 7 bases, and the junction held 7 bases outside the gene matches. Germline values: CDR1 KGHDR, CDR2 SFDVKD. CDR3 DNA sequence: TGTGCCACCAGTGATTTGAGGACAGGACCTGGTGGCTACACCTTC. Translating it yields CATSDLRTGPGGYTF.

This CDR3 reads CSAKDQGADGYTF. CDR3 DNA: TGCAGTGCCAAAGACCAGGGGGCTGATGGCTACACCTTC. J is TRBJ1-2 and V is TRBV20-1; 8 bases fit TRBD1. V was clipped by 6 bases and J by 6 bases; unmatched bases: 9. CDR3 length: 13 amino acids. Germline assignment: CDR1 DFQATT and CDR2 SNEGSKA (reference sequence).

This clonotype was counted at least ten times. V and J are TRBV20-1 and TRBJ2-3; unclear D gene. V lost 4 bases and J 0 bases, leaving 11 bases between the germline ends. The CDR3 length is 14 residues. CDR1 and CDR2 (germline): DFQATT, SNEGSKA (reference sequence). The CDR3 here is CSANLQISTDTQYF. In DNA form, the CDR3 reads TGCAGTGCTAACTTACAGATTAGCACAGATACGCAGTATTTT.

This clonotype was seen a handful of times. The chain employs TRBV28 and TRBJ2-2, with D uncertain. This CDR3 has 18 amino acids. Germline values: CDR1 MDHEN, CDR2 SYDVKM. V lost 6 bases and J 1 base, leaving 21 bases between the germline ends. The CDR3 here is CASSDPRLGRKNTGELFF. The CDR3 region has the DNA TGTGCCAGCAGCGACCCCCGTTTGGGCAGGAAGAACACCGGGGAGCTGTTTTTT.

This clonotype was observed many times. This chain uses TRBV20-1 with TRBJ2-2; weak D call: TRBD1 (6 bases). The CDR3 runs 14 residues. From germline, CDR1 is DFQATT and CDR2 SNEGSKA (reference sequence). V lost 4 bases, J lost 2 bases, and 11 bases lay in between. The chain's CDR3 is CSAIRGDNTGELFF. For the CDR3, the DNA is TGCAGTGCTATCAGGGGCGACAACACCGGGGAGCTGTTTTTT.

This clonotype was observed a handful of times. The rearrangement links TRBV10-2 to TRBJ2-3, with 11 nucleotides matching TRBD2. The V gene's germline CDR1 is WSHSY and CDR2 SAAADI. Trimming at V came to 4 bases and at J to 0 bases, leaving 6 bases not matched to a gene. The CDR3 runs 17 residues. CDR3 DNA sequence: TGCGCCAGCAGTGTGGGGACTAGCGGAACTAGCACAGATACGCAGTATTTT. This gives the protein CASSVGTSGTSTDTQYF.

The chain employs TRBV28 and TRBJ2-3; possibly TRBD1 for D (6 bases). The CDR3 loop spans 16 amino acids. Germline CDR1 is MDHEN and CDR2 is SYDVKM. With 4 bases removed from V and 0 bases from J, the gap between germline ends came to 14 bases. The CDR3 nucleotides are TGTGCCAGCAGTTCAGATCGGACAGCTAGCACAGATACGCAGTATTTT. As protein: CASSSDRTASTDTQYF.

Many counts were recorded for this clonotype. This rearrangement joins TRBV2 to TRBJ1-2; D is undetermined. Trimming removed 3 bases at V and 4 bases at J, with 12 bases between. There are 14 residues in the CDR3. Germline V gene data show CDR1 as SNHLY and CDR2 as FYNNEI. The CDR3 loop is CASSDVRRPYGYTF. The DNA of the CDR3 is TGTGCCAGCAGTGATGTGCGTCGGCCCTATGGCTACACCTTC.

This chain joins TRBV4-2 and TRBJ2-2; D is unresolved. CDR1 LGHNA and CDR2 YNFKEQ come from the germline V gene. V was cut by 1 base and J by 4 bases, with 13 bases left in between. The CDR3 is 16 amino acids. CDR3 DNA sequence: TGTGCCAGCAGCCAAGTTAGACTGTACACCACCGGGGAGCTGTTTTTT. Encoded protein: CASSQVRLYTTGELFF.

This chain connects TRBV4-3 to TRBJ1-2; 9 bases match TRBD1. Germline V gene data show CDR1 as LGHNA and CDR2 as YSLEER. This CDR3 comprises 16 residues. J was trimmed by 4 bases and V by 4 bases; bases with no gene match: 10. The CDR3 nucleotides read TGCGCCAGCAGCCCGTCACAGGGGGCGCATACCTATGGCTACACCTTC. It translates to CASSPSQGAHTYGYTF.

In this sample, this clonotype turned up many times. The CDR3 DNA sequence: TGTGCCAGCAGTAGGGGGGGAGCAGGGACGGACACTGAAGCTTTCTTT. Translating gives CASSRGGAGTDTEAFF. The chain couples TRBV12-3 or TRBV12-4 to TRBJ1-1; D perhaps matches TRBD1 (6 bases). This CDR3 has 16 residues. V shed 5 bases and J shed 3 bases, with 19 bases lying between them.

This sequence joins TRBV4-1 and TRBJ2-1; TRBD2 aligns across 11 bases. This CDR3 comprises 16 residues. Losses at the gene ends were 1 base for V and 12 bases for J; bases not matched to a gene: 11. Germline CDR1 reads MGHRA; CDR2 reads YSYEKL. The CDR3: CASSQGPLAGGVRQFF. The CDR3 DNA follows: TGCGCCAGCAGCCAAGGCCCTCTAGCGGGGGGCGTTCGGCAGTTCTTC.

The chain carries TRBV28 and TRBJ2-1; TRBD2 aligns across 8 bases. V was clipped by 2 bases and J by 14 bases; unmatched bases: 11. Germline CDR1 and CDR2: MDHEN and SYDVKM. The CDR3 covers 14 residues. This chain's CDR3 is CASSLGGISGSEFF. The CDR3, as DNA: TGTGCCAGCAGTTTAGGGGGAATAAGCGGGAGTGAGTTCTTC.

The chain couples TRBV5-1 to TRBJ2-7; D perhaps matches TRBD2 (7 bases). Germline V CDR1 and CDR2: SGHRS, YFSETQ. The CDR3 extends over 13 amino acids. V shed 6 bases and J shed 2 bases, with 12 bases lying between them. The CDR3 reads CASTEGGAYEQYF. In DNA form, the CDR3 reads TGCGCCAGCACTGAGGGGGGGGCCTACGAGCAGTACTTC.

This clonotype was picked up many times. The chain employs TRBV11-2 and TRBJ2-2; 9 bases are shared with TRBD1. The CDR3 is 16 amino acids. The J segment lost 8 bases and the V segment lost 5 bases, leaving 12 bases of the junction unmatched. CDR1 is SGHAT and CDR2 is FQNNGV in the germline V gene. The CDR3: CASSLLPGQGGGELFF. The CDR3 DNA is TGTGCCAGCAGCCTCCTTCCGGGACAGGGTGGTGGGGAGCTGTTTTTT. Full variable domain (rest looked up from reference TRBV11-2 and TRBJ2-2): EAGVAQSPRYKIIEKRQSVAFWCNPISGHATLYWYQQILGQGPKLLIQFQNNGVVDDSQLPKDRFSAERLKGVDSTLKIQPAKLEDSAVYLCASSLLPGQGGGELFFGEGSRLTVL.